Detailed here is one T cell receptor (beta chain). Germline V CDR1 and CDR2: LNHNV, YYDKDF (reference sequence). J gave up 5 bases and V 3 bases, and 2 bases lay outside the gene matches. CDR3 length equals 14 residues. Sequencing used immunoSEQ multiplex PCR; TCRdb keeps in-frame clones, though not all of them. This repertoire shows some 82,000 clones, about 91% found once; its top ten account for over 2%. The sample belongs to a study of OX40 agonist ivuxolimab in advanced cancers. This chain connects TRBV15 to TRBJ2-5; 11 bases fit TRBD1. This specimen was CD4+ or CD8+ T cells sorted from blood, taken in a trial of the OX40 agonist ivuxolimab. The sequence derives from an adult with an advanced solid tumor such as melanoma, head and neck, liver or kidney cancer. The CDR3 is CATSRDRGLETQYF. CDR3 bases: TGTGCCACCAGCAGGGACAGGGGGCTCGAGACCCAGTACTTC.